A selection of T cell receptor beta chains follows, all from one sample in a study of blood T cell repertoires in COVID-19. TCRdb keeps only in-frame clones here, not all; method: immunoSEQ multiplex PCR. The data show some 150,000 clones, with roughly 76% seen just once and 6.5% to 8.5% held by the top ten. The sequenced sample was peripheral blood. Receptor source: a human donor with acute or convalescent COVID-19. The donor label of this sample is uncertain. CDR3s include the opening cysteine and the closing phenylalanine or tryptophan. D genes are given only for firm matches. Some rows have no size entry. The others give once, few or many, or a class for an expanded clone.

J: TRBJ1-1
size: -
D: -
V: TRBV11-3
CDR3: CASSFSEGDTEAFF
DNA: TGTGCCAGCAGCTTTTCAGAGGGGGACACTGAAGCTTTCTTT

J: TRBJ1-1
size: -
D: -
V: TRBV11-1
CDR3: CASSSLGTEAFF
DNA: TGTGCCAGCAGCTCTCTCGGGACAGAAGCTTTCTTT

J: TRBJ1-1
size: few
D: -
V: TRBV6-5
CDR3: CASSYGPNTEAFF
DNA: TGTGCCAGCAGTTACGGCCCGAACACTGAAGCTTTCTTT

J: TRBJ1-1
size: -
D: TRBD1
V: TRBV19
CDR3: CASSTGQVMNTEAFF
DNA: TGTGCCAGTAGTACCGGACAGGTTATGAACACTGAAGCTTTCTTT

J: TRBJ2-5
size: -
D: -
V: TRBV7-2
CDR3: CASSLTRVKTQYF
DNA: TGTGCCAGCAGCTTAACCAGGGTAAAGACCCAGTACTTC

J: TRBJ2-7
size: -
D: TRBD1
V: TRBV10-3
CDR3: CAISAGTGYHEQYF
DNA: TGTGCCATCAGCGCCGGGACAGGGTACCACGAGCAGTACTTC

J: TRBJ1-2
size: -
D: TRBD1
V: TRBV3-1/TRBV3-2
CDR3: CASSQGVQGAQGYTF
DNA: TGTGCCAGCAGCCAAGGGGTACAGGGGGCGCAGGGCTACACCTTC

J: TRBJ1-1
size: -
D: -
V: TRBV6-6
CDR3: CASSYTWGDTEAFF
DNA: TGTGCCAGCAGTTACACTTGGGGGGACACTGAAGCTTTCTTT

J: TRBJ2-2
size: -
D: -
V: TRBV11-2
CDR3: CASSFGGATGELFF
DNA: TGTGCCAGCAGCTTCGGCGGGGCCACCGGGGAGCTGTTTTTT

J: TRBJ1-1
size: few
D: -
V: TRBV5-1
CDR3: CASSSNTYTEAFF
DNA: TGCGCCAGCAGCTCAAACACCTACACTGAAGCTTTCTTT

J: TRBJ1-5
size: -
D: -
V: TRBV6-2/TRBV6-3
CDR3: CASSFGEGNQPQHF
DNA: TGTGCCAGCAGTTTCGGGGAAGGGAATCAGCCCCAGCATTTT

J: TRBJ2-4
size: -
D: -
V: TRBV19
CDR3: CASKPHGLAKNIQYF
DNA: TGTGCCAGCAAGCCCCACGGGTTAGCCAAAAACATTCAGTACTTC

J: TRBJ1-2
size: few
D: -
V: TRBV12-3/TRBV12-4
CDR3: CASSTTLHGYTF
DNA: TGTGCCAGCAGTACGACATTGCATGGCTACACCTTC

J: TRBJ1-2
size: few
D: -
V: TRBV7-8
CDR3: CASSLTGGGWYGYTF
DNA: TGTGCCAGCAGCTTAACCGGGGGGGGCTGGTATGGCTACACCTTC

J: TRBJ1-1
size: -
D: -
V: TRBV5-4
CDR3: CASSDPKLNTEAFF
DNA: TGTGCCAGCAGCGATCCGAAGCTGAACACTGAAGCTTTCTTT

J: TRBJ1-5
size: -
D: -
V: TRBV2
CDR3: CASSEEGVQPQHF
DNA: TGTGCCAGCAGTGAAGAGGGGGTGCAGCCCCAGCATTTT

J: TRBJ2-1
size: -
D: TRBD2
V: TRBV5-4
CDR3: CASSWKSGGTSSYNEQFF
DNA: TGTGCCAGCAGTTGGAAAAGCGGGGGGACGAGCTCCTACAATGAGCAGTTCTTC

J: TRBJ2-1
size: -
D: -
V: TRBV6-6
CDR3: CASSMSPQRNEQFF
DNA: TGTGCCAGCAGTATGAGCCCTCAGAGGAATGAGCAGTTCTTC

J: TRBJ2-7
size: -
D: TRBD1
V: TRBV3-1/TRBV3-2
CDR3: CASSHLGQGVYEQYF
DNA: TGTGCCAGCAGCCATTTAGGACAGGGGGTGTACGAGCAGTACTTC

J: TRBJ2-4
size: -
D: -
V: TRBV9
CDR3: CAAPPKAKNIQYF
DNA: TGTGCCGCGCCCCCCAAAGCCAAAAACATTCAGTACTTC

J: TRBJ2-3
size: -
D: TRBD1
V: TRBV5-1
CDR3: CASRATGGATDTQYF
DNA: TGCGCCAGCCGAGCTACAGGGGGCGCGACAGATACGCAGTATTTT

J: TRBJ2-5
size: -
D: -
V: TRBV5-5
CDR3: CASSLNSPPGTQYF
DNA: TGTGCCAGCAGCTTGAATTCCCCCCCCGGGACCCAGTACTTC

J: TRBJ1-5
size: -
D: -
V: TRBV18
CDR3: CASSVQEHSNQPQHF
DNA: TGTGCCAGCTCCGTACAGGAGCATAGCAATCAGCCCCAGCATTTT

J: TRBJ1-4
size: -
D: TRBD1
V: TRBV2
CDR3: CASSDGSGGKLFF
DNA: TGTGCCAGCAGTGATGGGTCAGGGGGAAAACTGTTTTTT

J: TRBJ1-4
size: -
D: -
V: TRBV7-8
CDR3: CASSAHEQGREKLFF
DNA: TGTGCCAGCAGCGCTCACGAGCAGGGAAGGGAAAAACTGTTTTTT

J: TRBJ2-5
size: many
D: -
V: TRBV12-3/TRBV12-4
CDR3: CASSSGGLETQYF
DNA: TGTGCCAGCAGTTCAGGAGGGTTAGAGACCCAGTACTTC

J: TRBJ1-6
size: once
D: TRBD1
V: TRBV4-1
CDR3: CASSPWTGGNSPLHF
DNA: TGCGCCAGCAGCCCTTGGACAGGGGGAAATTCACCCCTCCACTTT